This T cell receptor beta chain was retrieved from a study of blood T cell repertoires in COVID-19. Study details: The study drew acute and convalescent COVID-19 samples from the United States, Italy and Spain. The analysed material was cDNA or gDNA that came from T cells, B-cell-depleted T cells, or PBMCs.

As handled by the study authors: Scientists estimated how many nucleated cells there were by amplifying reference gene primers. Generated by immunoSEQ multiplex PCR, the TCRdb table keeps only in-frame clones and is missing some. V, J and clone size reflect that table, while D and trimming were determined from the DNA. In the table there are fewer than 80,000 clones, around 79% of which are singletons. This CDR3 contains 17 residues. The V and J ends lost 4 bases and 5 bases, in that order; junction bases with no gene match: 13. Germline loops: CDR1 MGHRA, CDR2 YSYEKL. The origin of this receptor is a man aged 55 to 70 with acute or convalescent COVID-19. The specimen was peripheral blood. The chain couples TRBV4-1 to TRBJ2-5; 10 bases match TRBD2. CDR3: CASSPSRSGGAGETQYF. The CDR3 coding sequence is TGCGCCAGCAGCCCCTCAAGGAGCGGGGGGGCAGGGGAGACCCAGTACTTC.